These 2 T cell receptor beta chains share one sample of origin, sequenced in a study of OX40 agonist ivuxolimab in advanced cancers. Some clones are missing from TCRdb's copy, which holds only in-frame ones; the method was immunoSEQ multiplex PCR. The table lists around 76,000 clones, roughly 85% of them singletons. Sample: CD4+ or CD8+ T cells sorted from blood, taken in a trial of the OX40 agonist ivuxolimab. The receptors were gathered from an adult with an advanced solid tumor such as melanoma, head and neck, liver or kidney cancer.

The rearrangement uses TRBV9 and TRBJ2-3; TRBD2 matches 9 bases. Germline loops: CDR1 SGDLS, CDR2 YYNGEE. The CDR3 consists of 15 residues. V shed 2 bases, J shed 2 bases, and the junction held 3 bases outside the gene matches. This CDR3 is CASSVASGVTDTQYF. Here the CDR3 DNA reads TGTGCCAGCAGCGTTGCTAGCGGGGTCACAGATACGCAGTATTTT.

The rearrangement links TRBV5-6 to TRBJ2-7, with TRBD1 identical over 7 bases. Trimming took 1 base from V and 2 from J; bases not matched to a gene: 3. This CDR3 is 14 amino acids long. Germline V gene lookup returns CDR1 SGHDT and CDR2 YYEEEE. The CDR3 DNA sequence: TGTGCCAGCAGCTTGAAGGGACAGACCTACGAGCAGTACTTC. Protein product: CASSLKGQTYEQYF.